This T cell receptor beta chain was documented in a study of type 1 regulatory T cells. In its sample, this clonotype is medium-sized (0.01 to 0.1%). What it binds is unknown. TCRdb reanalysed the reads using MiXCR and keeps one entry per CDR3 protein. The top ten hold less than 15% of the sample, which has fewer than 25,000 distinct CDR3 sequences, about two thirds seen once. This receptor was identified in a human donor in good health. Specimen: cultured T cells, either the whole culture or a sorted T cell fraction (not recorded which). Subset defined: Tr1-enriched cell product generated in vitro against host alloantigens.

The CDR3 loop reads CASSFRGGGVQETQYF. CDR3 DNA sequence: TGTGCCAGCAGCTTCAGAGGGGGTGGGGTTCAAGAGACCCAGTACTTC. V gene TRBV7-9 combines with J gene TRBJ2-5; tentative D call: TRBD1 (6 bases). Germline V gene sequence: CDR1 SEHNR, CDR2 FQNEAQ (reference sequence). Trimming removed 3 bases from V and 2 bases from J, with 16 bases in between. The CDR3 consists of 16 residues.